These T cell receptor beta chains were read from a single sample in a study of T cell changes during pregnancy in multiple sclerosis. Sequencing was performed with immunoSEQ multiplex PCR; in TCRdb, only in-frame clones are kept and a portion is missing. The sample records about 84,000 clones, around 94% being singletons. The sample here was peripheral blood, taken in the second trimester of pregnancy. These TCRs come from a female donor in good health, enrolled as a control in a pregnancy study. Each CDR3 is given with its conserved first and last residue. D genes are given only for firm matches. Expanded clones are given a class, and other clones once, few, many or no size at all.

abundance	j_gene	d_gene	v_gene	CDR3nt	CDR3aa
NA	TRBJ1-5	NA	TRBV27	TGTGCCAGCAGTTTAAACAGTGGGCAGCCCCAGCATTTT	CASSLNSGQPQHF
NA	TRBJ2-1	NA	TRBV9	TGTGCCAGCAGCGTAGGGACTTCCAATGAGCAGTTCTTC	CASSVGTSNEQFF
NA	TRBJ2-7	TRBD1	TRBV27	TGTGCCAGCAGTACCACACCGGGACAGGGGACCCACGAGCAGTACTTC	CASSTTPGQGTHEQYF
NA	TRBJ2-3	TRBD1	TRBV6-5	TGTGCCAGCAGTTACCGGACAGGGGTAGATACGCAGTATTTT	CASSYRTGVDTQYF
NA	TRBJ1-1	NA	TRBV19	TGTGCCAGTAGTGGAACACTCGGGACTGAAGCTTTCTTT	CASSGTLGTEAFF
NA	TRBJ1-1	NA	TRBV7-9	TGTGCCAGCACGAATATGCGGGGGGACTCTGAAGCTTTCTTT	CASTNMRGDSEAFF
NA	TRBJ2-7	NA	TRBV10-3	TGTGCCATCAGTGGGGGGGACCGCGGCTCCTACGAGCAGTACTTC	CAISGGDRGSYEQYF
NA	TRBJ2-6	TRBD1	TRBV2	TGTGCCAGCAGCCAGACAGGGATTGGGGCCAACGTCCTGACTTTC	CASSQTGIGANVLTF
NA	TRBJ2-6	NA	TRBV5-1	TGCGCCAGCAGCTCCGGTCGGGCTGGGGCCAACGTCCTGACTTTC	CASSSGRAGANVLTF
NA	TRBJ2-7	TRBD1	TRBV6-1	TGTGCCAGCAGTGGACAGGGTGGCGTCTACGAGCAGTACTTC	CASSGQGGVYEQYF
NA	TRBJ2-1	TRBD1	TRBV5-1	TGCGCCAGCAGCTTAGACAGGGGCGAGAATGAGCAGTTCTTC	CASSLDRGENEQFF
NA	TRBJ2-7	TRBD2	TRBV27	TGTGCCAGCAGCCCGGGACTAGCGGGAGTCCACGAGCAGTACTTC	CASSPGLAGVHEQYF
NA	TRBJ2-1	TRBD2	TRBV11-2	TGTGCCAGCAGCTCACTAGCGCTCTACAATGAGCAGTTCTTC	CASSSLALYNEQFF
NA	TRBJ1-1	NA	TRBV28	TGTGCCAGCAGTTTACCCGCAGCGGGGGACACTGAAGCTTTCTTT	CASSLPAAGDTEAFF
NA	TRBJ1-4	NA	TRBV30	TGTGCCTGGAGTGAGCCAAGAAGGTGGACAAATGAAAAACTGTTTTTT	CAWSEPRRWTNEKLFF
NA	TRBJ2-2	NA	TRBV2	TGTGCCAGCAGAGTTCACGGCGGGGAGCTGTTTTTT	CASRVHGGELFF
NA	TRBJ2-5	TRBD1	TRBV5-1	TGCGCCAGCAGCTCTACCGGGACAGGGGAGGAGACCCAGTACTTC	CASSSTGTGEETQYF
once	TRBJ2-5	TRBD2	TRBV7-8	TGTGCCAGCACAGGAGGACTAGCCGCTACCCAAGAGACCCAGTACTTC	CASTGGLAATQETQYF
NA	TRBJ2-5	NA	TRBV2	TGTGCCAGCAGTTCCGGGTCCCTATTAGAGACCCAGTACTTC	CASSSGSLLETQYF
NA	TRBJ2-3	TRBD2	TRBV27	TGTGCCAGCAGTTTACCCGGGGGGGGAAAAGATACGCAGTATTTT	CASSLPGGGKDTQYF
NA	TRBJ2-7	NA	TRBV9	TGTGCCAGCAGCTCATCTGGAACAGGTTACGAGCAGTACTTC	CASSSSGTGYEQYF
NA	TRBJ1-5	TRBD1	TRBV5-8	TGTGCCAGCAGCCCCCGGGACAGGGGGCGAAGTCAGCCCCAGCATTTT	CASSPRDRGRSQPQHF
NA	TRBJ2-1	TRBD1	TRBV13	TGTGCCAGCAGCTCGGGACAGCGAAATGAGCAGTTCTTC	CASSSGQRNEQFF
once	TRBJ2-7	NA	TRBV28	TGTGCCAGCGGGACTTACAAGTACGAGCAGTACTTC	CASGTYKYEQYF
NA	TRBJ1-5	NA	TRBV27	TGTGCCAGCAGTTTGGTGGGCAATAGCAATCAGCCCCAGCATTTT	CASSLVGNSNQPQHF
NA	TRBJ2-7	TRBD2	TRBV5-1	TGCGCCAGCAGCATTCCCGGGACTAGCGGTTTAGAGCAGTACTTC	CASSIPGTSGLEQYF
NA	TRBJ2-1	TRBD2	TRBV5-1	TGCGCCAGCAGCTTGACGACTAGCGGGACCACCGGTGAGCAGTTCTTC	CASSLTTSGTTGEQFF
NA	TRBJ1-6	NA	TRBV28	TGTGCCAGCAGTTTTGCCAGGGCAAGCTCCTATAATTCACCCCTCCACTTT	CASSFARASSYNSPLHF
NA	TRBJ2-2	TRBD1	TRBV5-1	TGCGCCAGCAGCTTGGAGGGGGCGCCCGGGGAGCTGTTTTTT	CASSLEGAPGELFF
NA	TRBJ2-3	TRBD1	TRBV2	TGTGCCAGCAGTCGTCCGGGACAGGGCACAGATACGCAGTATTTT	CASSRPGQGTDTQYF
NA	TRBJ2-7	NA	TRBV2	TGTGCCAGCAGTGTCGAGGACAGCCCTACGAAGCAGTACTTC	CASSVEDSPTKQYF
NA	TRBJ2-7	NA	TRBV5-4	TGTGCCAGCAGCTTGGCCTCGTCCGAGCAGTACTTC	CASSLASSEQYF
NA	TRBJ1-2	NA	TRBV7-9	TGTGCCAGCAGCCATCTCCCGGGTCCCCATGGCTACACCTTC	CASSHLPGPHGYTF
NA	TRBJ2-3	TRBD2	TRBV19	TGTGCCAGTTCCCTAGCGGGAGCGGATACGCAGTATTTT	CASSLAGADTQYF
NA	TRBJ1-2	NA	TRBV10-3	TGTGCCATCAGTGAGACCGGGACCTTGGGACTCGATGGCTACACCTTC	CAISETGTLGLDGYTF
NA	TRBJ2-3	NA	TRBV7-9	TGTGCCAGCAGCTCTCTAAGGAGGGCCGACACAGATACGCAGTATTTT	CASSSLRRADTDTQYF
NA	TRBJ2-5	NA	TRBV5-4	TGTGCCAGCAGCTCCGGGATGGGAGAGACCCAGTACTTC	CASSSGMGETQYF
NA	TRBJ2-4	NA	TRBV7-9	TGTGCCAGCACAAACCCCGATGGGGCGGAAAACATTCAGTACTTC	CASTNPDGAENIQYF